This note documents a single TCR beta chain sequence. CDR1 and CDR2 (germline): MNHNS, SASEGT. The CDR3 runs 16 residues. The ends lost 3 bases at V and 4 bases at J; junction bases unmatched: 7. In the authors' workflow: Nucleated cell number was recorded as an estimate derived from reference gene primer amplification. The data were produced by immunoSEQ multiplex PCR, yet TCRdb's version contains in-frame clones alone and is incomplete. V, J and clone size reflect that table, while D and trimming were determined from the DNA. The sample records 140,000 to 150,000 clones, roughly 80% being singletons. The sample is drawn from a study of blood T cell repertoires in COVID-19. About the study: PBMCs, B-cell-depleted T cells, or T cells provided the cDNA or gDNA that made up the material.

This chain uses TRBV6-1 with TRBJ1-3; TRBD1 agrees at 9 bases. The sequence derives from a man between 50 and 59 years old with acute or convalescent COVID-19. The material sequenced was peripheral blood. The CDR3 reads CASSEGQGFGGNTIYF. The DNA for the CDR3 is TGTGCCAGCAGTGAGGGACAGGGCTTCGGGGGAAACACCATATATTTT.